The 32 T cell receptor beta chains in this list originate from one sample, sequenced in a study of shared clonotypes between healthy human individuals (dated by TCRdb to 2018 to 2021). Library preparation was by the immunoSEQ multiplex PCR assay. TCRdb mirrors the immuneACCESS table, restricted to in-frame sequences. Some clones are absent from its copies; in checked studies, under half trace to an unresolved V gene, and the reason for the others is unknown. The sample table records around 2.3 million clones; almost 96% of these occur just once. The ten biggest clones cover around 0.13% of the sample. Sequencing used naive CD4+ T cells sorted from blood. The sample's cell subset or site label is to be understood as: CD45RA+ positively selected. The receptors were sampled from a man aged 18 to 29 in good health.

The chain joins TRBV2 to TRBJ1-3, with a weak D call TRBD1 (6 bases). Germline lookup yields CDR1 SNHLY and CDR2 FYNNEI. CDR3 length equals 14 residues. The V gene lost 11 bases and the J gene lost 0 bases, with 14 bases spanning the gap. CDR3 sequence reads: CAVPRQDSGNTIYF. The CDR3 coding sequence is TGTGCCGTGCCTAGACAGGACTCTGGAAACACCATATATTTT.

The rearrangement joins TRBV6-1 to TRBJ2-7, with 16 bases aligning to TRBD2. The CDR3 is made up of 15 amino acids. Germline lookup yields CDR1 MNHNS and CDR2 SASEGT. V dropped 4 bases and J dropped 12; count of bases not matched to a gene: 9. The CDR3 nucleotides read TGTGCCAGCAGTGCGGCGGGACTAGCGGGAGGGCCGGGGTACTTC. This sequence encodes CASSAAGLAGGPGYF.

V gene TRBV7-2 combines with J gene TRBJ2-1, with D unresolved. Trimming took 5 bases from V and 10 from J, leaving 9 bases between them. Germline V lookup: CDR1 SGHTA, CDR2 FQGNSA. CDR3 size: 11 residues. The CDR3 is CASSDLREQFF. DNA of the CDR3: TGTGCCAGCAGCGATCTCCGCGAGCAGTTCTTC.

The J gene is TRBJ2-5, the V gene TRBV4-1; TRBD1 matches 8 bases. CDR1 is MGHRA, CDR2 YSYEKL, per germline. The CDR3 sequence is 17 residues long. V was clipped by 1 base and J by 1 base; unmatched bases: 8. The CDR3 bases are TGCGCCAGCAGCCAAGCTTACTTTACAGGGGGCCAAGAGACCCAGTACTTC. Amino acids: CASSQAYFTGGQETQYF.

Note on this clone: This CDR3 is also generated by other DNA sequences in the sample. CDR3 nucleotide sequence: TGCGCCAGCAGCTTGGCTGGACAGGGGGCAGATACGCAGTATTTT. The encoded protein is CASSLAGQGADTQYF. This chain uses TRBV5-1 with TRBJ2-3; 10 bases are shared with TRBD1. V lost 0 bases, J lost 4 bases, and 2 bases stayed unmatched. The V gene's germline CDR1 is SGHRS and CDR2 YFSETQ. The length of the CDR3 is 15 residues.

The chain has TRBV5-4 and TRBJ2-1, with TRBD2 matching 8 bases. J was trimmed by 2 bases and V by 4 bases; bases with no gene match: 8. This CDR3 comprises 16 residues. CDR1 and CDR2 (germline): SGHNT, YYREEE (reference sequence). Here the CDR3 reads CASSPTGGVAYNEQFF. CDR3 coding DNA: TGTGCCAGCAGCCCTACCGGGGGGGTCGCCTACAATGAGCAGTTCTTC.

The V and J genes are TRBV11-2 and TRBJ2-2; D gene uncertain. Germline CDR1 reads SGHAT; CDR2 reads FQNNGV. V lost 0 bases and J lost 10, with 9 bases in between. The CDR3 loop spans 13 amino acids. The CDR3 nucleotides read TGTGCCAGCAGCTTAGATCGGTGGAAGGAGCTGTTTTTT. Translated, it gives CASSLDRWKELFF.

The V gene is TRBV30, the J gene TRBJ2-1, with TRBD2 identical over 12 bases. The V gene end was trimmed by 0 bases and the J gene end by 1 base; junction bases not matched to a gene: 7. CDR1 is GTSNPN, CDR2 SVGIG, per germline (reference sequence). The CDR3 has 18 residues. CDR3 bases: TGTGCCTGGAGTGTGCTAGCGGGAGGGAAGGGTTCCTACAATGAGCAGTTCTTC. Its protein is CAWSVLAGGKGSYNEQFF.

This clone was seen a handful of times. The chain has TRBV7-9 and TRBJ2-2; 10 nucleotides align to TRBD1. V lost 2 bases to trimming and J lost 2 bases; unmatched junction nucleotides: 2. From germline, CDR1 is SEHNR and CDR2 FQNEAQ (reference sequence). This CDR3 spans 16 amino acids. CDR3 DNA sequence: TGTGCCAGCAGCTTAACGACAGGGGGCAACACCGGGGAGCTGTTTTTT. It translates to CASSLTTGGNTGELFF.

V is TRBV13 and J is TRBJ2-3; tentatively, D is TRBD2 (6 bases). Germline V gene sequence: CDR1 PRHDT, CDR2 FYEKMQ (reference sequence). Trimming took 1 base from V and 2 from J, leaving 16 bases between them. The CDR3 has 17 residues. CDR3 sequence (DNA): TGTGCCAGCAGCTTAGAAGGGTGGCGGGGACCCACAGATACGCAGTATTTT. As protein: CASSLEGWRGPTDTQYF.

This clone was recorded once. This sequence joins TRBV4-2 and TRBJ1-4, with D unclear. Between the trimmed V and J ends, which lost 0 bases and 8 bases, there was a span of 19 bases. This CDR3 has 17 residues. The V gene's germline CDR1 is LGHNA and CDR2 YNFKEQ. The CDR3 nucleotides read TGTGCCAGCAGCCAAGAGCCCCGACGGGAGGGCGGGGAAAAACTGTTTTTT. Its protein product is CASSQEPRREGGEKLFF.

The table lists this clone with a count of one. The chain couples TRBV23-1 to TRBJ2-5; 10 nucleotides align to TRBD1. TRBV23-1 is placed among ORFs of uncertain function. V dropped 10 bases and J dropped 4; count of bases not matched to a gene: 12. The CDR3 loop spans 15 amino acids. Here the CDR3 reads CAIPTRDRGAETQYF. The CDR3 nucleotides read TGCGCCATCCCCACCCGGGACAGGGGAGCAGAGACCCAGTACTTC.

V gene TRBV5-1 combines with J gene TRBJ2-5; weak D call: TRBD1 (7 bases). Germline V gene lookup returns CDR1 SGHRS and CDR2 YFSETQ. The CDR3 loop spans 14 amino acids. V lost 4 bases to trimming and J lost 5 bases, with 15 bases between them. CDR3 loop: CASSRGTVGETQYF. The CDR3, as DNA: TGCGCCAGCAGCCGCGGGACAGTAGGGGAGACCCAGTACTTC.

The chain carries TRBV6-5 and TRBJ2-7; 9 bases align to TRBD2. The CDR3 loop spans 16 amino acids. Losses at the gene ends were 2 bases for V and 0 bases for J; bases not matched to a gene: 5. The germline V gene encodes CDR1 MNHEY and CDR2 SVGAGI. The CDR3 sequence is CASSYVGSGGSYEQYF. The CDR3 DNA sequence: TGTGCCAGCAGTTACGTCGGTAGCGGGGGCTCCTACGAGCAGTACTTC.

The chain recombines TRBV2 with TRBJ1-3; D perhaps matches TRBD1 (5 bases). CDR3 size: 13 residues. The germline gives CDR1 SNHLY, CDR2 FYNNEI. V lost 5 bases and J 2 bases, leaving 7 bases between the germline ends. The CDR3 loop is CASSRGPGNTIYF. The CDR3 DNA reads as TGTGCCAGCAGTAGGGGACCTGGAAACACCATATATTTT.

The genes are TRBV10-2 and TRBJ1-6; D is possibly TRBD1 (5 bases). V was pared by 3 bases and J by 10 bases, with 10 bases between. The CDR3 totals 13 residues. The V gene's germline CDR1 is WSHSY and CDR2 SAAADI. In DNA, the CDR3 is TGCGCCAGCAGTGACGCGGGGACGTCACCCCTCCACTTT. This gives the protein CASSDAGTSPLHF.

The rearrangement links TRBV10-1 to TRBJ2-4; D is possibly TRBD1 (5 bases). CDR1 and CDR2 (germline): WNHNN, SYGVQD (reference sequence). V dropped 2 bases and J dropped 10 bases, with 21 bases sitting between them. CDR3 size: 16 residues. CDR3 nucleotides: TGCGCCAGCAGTGAGATTAGTGGGGCCGAGCAAGGTATTCAGTACTTC. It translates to CASSEISGAEQGIQYF.

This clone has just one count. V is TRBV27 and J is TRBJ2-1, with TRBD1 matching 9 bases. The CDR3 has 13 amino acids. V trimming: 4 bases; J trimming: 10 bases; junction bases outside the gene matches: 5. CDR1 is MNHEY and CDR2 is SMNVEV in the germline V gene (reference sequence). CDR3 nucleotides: TGTGCCAGCAGTTATCGGACAGGGGACGAGCAGTTCTTC. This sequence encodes CASSYRTGDEQFF.

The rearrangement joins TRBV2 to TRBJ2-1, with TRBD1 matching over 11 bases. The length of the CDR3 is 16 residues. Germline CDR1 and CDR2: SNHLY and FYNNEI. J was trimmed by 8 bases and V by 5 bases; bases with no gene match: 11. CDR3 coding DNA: TGTGCCAGCAGTCTGCGAGGGACAGGGGGTTTCGATGAGCAGTTCTTC. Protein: CASSLRGTGGFDEQFF.

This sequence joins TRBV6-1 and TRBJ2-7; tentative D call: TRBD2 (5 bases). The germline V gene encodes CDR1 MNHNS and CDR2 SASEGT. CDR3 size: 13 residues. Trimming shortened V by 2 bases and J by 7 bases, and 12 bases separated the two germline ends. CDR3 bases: TGTGCCAGCAGTGAACGACTACCCCCGGAGCAGTACTTC. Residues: CASSERLPPEQYF.

This CDR3 reads CASSAQGSYNEQFF. In DNA, the CDR3 is TGTGCCAGTAGCGCACAGGGCTCCTACAATGAGCAGTTCTTC. The genes are TRBV19 and TRBJ2-1; D possibly corresponds to TRBD1 (6 bases). This CDR3 is built from 14 residues. CDR1 LNHDA and CDR2 SQIVND come from the germline V gene (reference sequence). V gave up 6 bases and J gave up 0 bases, with 9 bases separating them.

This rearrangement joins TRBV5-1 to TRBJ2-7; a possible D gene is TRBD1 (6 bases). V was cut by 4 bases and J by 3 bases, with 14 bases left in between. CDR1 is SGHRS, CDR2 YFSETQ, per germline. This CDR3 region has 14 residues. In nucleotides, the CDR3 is TGCGCCAGCAGCGAACAGGGTTCCCTCTACGAGCAGTACTTC. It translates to CASSEQGSLYEQYF.

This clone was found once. The CDR3 protein is CASSIFLTGQHNYEQYF. The DNA of the CDR3 is TGTGCCAGTAGTATTTTTCTTACGGGACAACATAACTACGAGCAGTACTTC. This chain links TRBV19 with TRBJ2-7; tentatively, D is TRBD1 (6 bases). V lost 3 bases, J lost 3 bases, and 21 bases lay in between. The CDR3 runs 17 residues. Per germline, CDR1 LNHDA and CDR2 SQIVND (reference sequence).

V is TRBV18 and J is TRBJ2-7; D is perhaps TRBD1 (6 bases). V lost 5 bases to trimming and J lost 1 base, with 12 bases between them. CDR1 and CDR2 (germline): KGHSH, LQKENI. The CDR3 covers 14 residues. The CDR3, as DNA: TGTGCCAGCTCAGCTATGCAGGGGTCCTACGAGCAGTACTTC. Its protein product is CASSAMQGSYEQYF.

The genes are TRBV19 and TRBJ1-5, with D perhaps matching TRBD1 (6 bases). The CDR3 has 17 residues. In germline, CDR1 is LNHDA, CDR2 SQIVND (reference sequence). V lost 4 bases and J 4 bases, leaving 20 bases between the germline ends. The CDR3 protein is CASSTKPGHQLNQPQHF. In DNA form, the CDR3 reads TGTGCCAGTAGTACCAAACCGGGACACCAACTTAATCAGCCCCAGCATTTT.

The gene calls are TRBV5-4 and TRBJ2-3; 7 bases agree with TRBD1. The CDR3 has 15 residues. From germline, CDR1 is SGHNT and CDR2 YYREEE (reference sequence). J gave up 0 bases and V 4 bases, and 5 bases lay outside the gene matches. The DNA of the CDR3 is TGTGCCAGCAGCCAAGACAGGGCTAGCACAGATACGCAGTATTTT. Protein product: CASSQDRASTDTQYF.

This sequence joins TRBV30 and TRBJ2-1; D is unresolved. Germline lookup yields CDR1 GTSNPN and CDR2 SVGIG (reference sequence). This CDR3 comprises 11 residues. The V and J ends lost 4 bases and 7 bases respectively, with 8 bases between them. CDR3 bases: TGTGCCTGGACAAACGAGAATGAGCAGTTCTTC. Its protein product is CAWTNENEQFF.

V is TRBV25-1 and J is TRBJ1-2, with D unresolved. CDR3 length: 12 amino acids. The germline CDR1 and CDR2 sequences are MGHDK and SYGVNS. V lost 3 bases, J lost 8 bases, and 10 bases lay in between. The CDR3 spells CASSDVVGGYTF. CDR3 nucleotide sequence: TGTGCCAGCAGTGACGTGGTAGGGGGCTACACCTTC.

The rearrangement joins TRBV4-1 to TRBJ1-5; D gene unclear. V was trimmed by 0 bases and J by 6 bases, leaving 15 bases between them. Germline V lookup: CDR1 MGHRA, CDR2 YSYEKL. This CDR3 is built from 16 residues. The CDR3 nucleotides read TGCGCCAGCAGCCAAGATTGGACGTTGGGAGGTCAGCCCCAGCATTTT. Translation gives CASSQDWTLGGQPQHF.

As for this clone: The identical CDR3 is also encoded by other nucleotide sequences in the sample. The CDR3: CASSPGGTYEQYF. The CDR3 DNA reads TGTGCCAGCAGCCCGGGGGGGACCTACGAGCAGTACTTC. This rearrangement joins TRBV6-5 to TRBJ2-7; 8 bases match TRBD2. CDR1 and CDR2 from the germline V gene are MNHEY and SVGAGI. J lost 2 bases, V lost 6 bases, and 3 bases had no gene match. The CDR3 covers 13 residues.

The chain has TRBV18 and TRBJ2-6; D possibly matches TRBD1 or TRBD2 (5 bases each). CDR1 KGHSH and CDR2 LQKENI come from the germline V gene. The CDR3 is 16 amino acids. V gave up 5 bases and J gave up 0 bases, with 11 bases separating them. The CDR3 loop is CASSTGAISGANVLTF. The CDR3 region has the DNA TGTGCCAGCTCAACCGGGGCTATCTCTGGGGCCAACGTCCTGACTTTC.

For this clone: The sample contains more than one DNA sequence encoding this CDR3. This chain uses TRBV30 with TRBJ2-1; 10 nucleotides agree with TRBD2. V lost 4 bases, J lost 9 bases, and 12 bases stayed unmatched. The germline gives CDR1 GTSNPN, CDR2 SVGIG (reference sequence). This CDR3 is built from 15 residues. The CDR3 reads CAWNPGLAGVGEQFF. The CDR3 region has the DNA TGTGCCTGGAATCCAGGGCTAGCGGGAGTTGGTGAGCAGTTCTTC.